The clone carrying this T cell receptor beta chain rates as medium-sized (0.01 to 0.1%). At one of its ends the junction is not consistent with the germline gene, which may arise from a read error. TCRdb processed the PCR reads anew with MiXCR; each CDR3 protein has one entry. The sample gives 20,000 or so distinct CDR3 sequences, roughly 40% of which show up once; around 40% is in the top ten. This sample is drawn from a study of tumor-infiltrating lymphocytes in oesophageal squamous cell carcinoma. Germline V lookup: CDR1 SGHTA, CDR2 FQGNSA. The CDR3 runs to 16 residues. The sample comprised esophageal tumor tissue. The TCR comes from a male donor with esophageal squamous cell carcinoma. The J gene is TRBJ2-7, the V gene TRBV7-2, with 8 bases aligning to TRBD1. This chain's CDR3 is CASSPGPGQGNSPLHF. The DNA of the CDR3 is TGTGCCAGCAGCCCGGGGCCTGGACAGGGCAATTCACCCCTCCACTTC.